Described below is a single T cell receptor (beta chain) sequence and its context. Antigen unknown. Genomic DNA, the template, was used for profiling of the TCR beta VDJ and CDR3. MiXCR, run by TCRdb on the reads, gives a single entry per CDR3 protein. The repertoire consists of 150,000 to 200,000 distinct CDR3 sequences, with under 70% occurring once and the leading ten covering 35% to 55%. The record originates from a study of CD8+CD57+ T cells in acquired aplastic anemia. About the study: Sorted cells (CD4+ and CD8+) yielded DNA amounts that averaged around 3.1 ug. Notes on the study in general: Patients showed no significant difference from controls in CD8+ Simpson's diversity. Almost 30 sequences, all CD8+ CDR3, were shared between patients and controls.

The TCR comes from a human donor with severe aplastic anemia or a healthy control (not recorded which). The sequenced sample was sorted CD4+, CD8+, or CD8+CD57+ T cells (not recorded which) from PBMCs.

As DNA, the CDR3 is TGCAGTGCTAGTAGGGACGAGGTTTGGGAGGCCCAGTACTTC. Translation gives CSASRDEVWEAQYF. The chain recombines TRBV20-1 with TRBJ2-5, with a tentative D call TRBD2 (6 bases). V was pared by 3 bases and J by 9 bases, with 20 bases between. Germline CDR1 is DFQATT and CDR2 is SNEGSKA (reference sequence). The CDR3 extends over 14 amino acids.